Listed here are 23 T cell receptor beta chains from one sample, sequenced in a study of T cells in Graves' hyperthyroidism and ophthalmopathy. The TCR beta CDR3 regions underwent amplification using RNA transcripts as the source. The HTBI primer set was used in a first-round RT-PCR of the TCR CDR3. In TCRdb, the multiplex PCR reads were re-called with MiXCR into one record per CDR3 protein. This table holds fewer than 750,000 distinct CDR3 sequences, around 13% found once. Sequenced: blood. The receptor source for this set is a woman in her 50s with Graves' ophthalmopathy.

The chain links TRBV7-9 to TRBJ1-4; D not certain. The CDR3 loop spans 15 amino acids. In germline, CDR1 is SEHNR, CDR2 FQNEAQ (reference sequence). V was pared by 5 bases and J by 6 bases, with 16 bases between. The CDR3 is CASSPRRESDEKLFF. CDR3 coding DNA: TGTGCCAGCAGCCCACGTAGGGAGTCGGATGAAAAACTGTTTTTT.

Only a few counts were recorded for this clonotype. The CDR3 sequence is CASRSRDRNAEAFF. The DNA of the CDR3 is TGTGCCAGCAGAAGTCGGGACAGGAATGCTGAAGCTTTCTTT. This rearrangement joins TRBV27 to TRBJ1-1; 8 nucleotides match TRBD1. The CDR3 spans 14 residues. CDR1 is MNHEY and CDR2 is SMNVEV in the germline V gene (reference sequence). V was clipped by 6 bases and J by 6 bases; unmatched bases: 9.

This clonotype was seen ten or more times. This chain links TRBV5-1 with TRBJ2-1; the match to TRBD1 covers 9 bases. The CDR3 extends over 15 amino acids. Germline V gives CDR1 SGHRS, CDR2 YFSETQ. Unmatched junction bases numbered 8, after V lost 3 bases and J lost 7 bases. CDR3 DNA sequence: TGCGCCAGCAGCTCCGGGACAGGGTCGGGTAATGAGCAGTTCTTC. Its translation is CASSSGTGSGNEQFF.

This clonotype was observed a single time. The rearrangement links TRBV10-3 to TRBJ1-5, with TRBD1 matching over 7 bases. The germline gives CDR1 ENHRY, CDR2 SYGVKD. Trimming cost V 8 bases and J 5 bases; bases outside gene matches: 9. CDR3 length: 14 amino acids. CDR3 DNA: TGTGCCATCTCCCAGACAGGGAAGGATCAGCCCCAGCATTTT. Translating gives CAISQTGKDQPQHF.

V gene TRBV4-2 combines with J gene TRBJ2-5; 11 nucleotides agree with TRBD2. This CDR3 spans 15 amino acids. The V and J ends lost 0 bases and 3 bases, in that order; junction bases with no gene match: 0. Germline V gives CDR1 LGHNA, CDR2 YNFKEQ. This CDR3 reads CASSQEGLAEETQYF. The CDR3 DNA sequence: TGTGCCAGCAGCCAAGAGGGACTAGCGGAAGAGACCCAGTACTTC.

The chain uses TRBV5-1 and TRBJ1-2; perhaps TRBD1 as D (6 bases). CDR3 length: 15 residues. Germline assignment: CDR1 SGHRS and CDR2 YFSETQ. Trimming shortened V by 0 bases and J by 6 bases, and 15 bases separated the two germline ends. The CDR3 DNA is TGCGCCAGCAGCTTGGCCGGCAGGGGTCGGGATGGCTACACCTTC. It specifies CASSLAGRGRDGYTF.

This clonotype was recorded many times. J is TRBJ2-2 and V is TRBV27; D might be TRBD1 or TRBD2, each matching 7 bases. The CDR3 contains 15 residues. Germline V gene data show CDR1 as MNHEY and CDR2 as SMNVEV (reference sequence). Trimming pared 6 bases from V and 5 bases from J, leaving 16 bases between. CDR3 in amino acids: CASRLRGGRTGELFF. The CDR3 DNA is TGTGCCAGCAGACTCAGGGGGGGGCGGACCGGGGAGCTGTTTTTT.

This clonotype was picked up many times. V usage is TRBV5-1 and J usage is TRBJ2-7; 9 nucleotides match TRBD2. This CDR3 has 17 amino acids. Germline-derived CDR1 and CDR2 are SGHRS and YFSETQ. The V and J ends lost 0 bases and 5 bases, in that order; junction bases with no gene match: 12. The CDR3 reads CASSLGGLARTLHEQYF. CDR3 DNA: TGCGCCAGCAGCTTGGGAGGACTAGCGAGAACCCTCCACGAGCAGTACTTC.

The chain has TRBV7-3 and TRBJ2-1, with TRBD1 matching over 9 bases. Germline V gene data show CDR1 as SGHTA and CDR2 as FQGTGA. V was clipped by 5 bases and J by 7 bases; unmatched bases: 9. The CDR3 runs to 15 residues. The CDR3 is CASSPRTGVENEQFF. The CDR3 nucleotides are TGTGCCAGCAGCCCAAGGACAGGGGTTGAAAATGAGCAGTTCTTC.

The table lists this clonotype with many counts. The rearrangement joins TRBV7-3 to TRBJ2-5; D ambiguous. The CDR3 length is 13 residues. Germline V lookup: CDR1 SGHTA, CDR2 FQGTGA. Trimming cost V 2 bases and J 5 bases, with 9 bases left between them. This chain's CDR3 is CASSLRRAETQYF. CDR3 coding DNA: TGTGCCAGCAGCTTACGGCGAGCCGAGACCCAGTACTTC.

This clonotype has just one count. The chain has TRBV3-1 and TRBJ2-3; 12 bases fit TRBD2. Germline CDR1 is LGHDT and CDR2 is YNNKEL (reference sequence). The CDR3 loop spans 18 amino acids. The V segment lost 0 bases and the J segment 2 bases; nucleotides outside the gene matches: 6. CDR3 region: CASSQDRTSGTYTDTQYF. CDR3 nucleotide sequence: TGTGCCAGCAGCCAAGACAGGACTAGCGGGACCTACACAGATACGCAGTATTTT.

In its sample, this clonotype was seen many times. The chain has TRBV29-1 and TRBJ2-2; 12 positions agree with TRBD2. The germline CDR1 and CDR2 sequences are SQVTM and ANQGSEA. This CDR3 spans 15 amino acids. The trim removed 4 bases at V and 7 bases at J, leaving 7 bases unmatched. In DNA form, the CDR3 reads TGCAGCGTTGTACTAGCGGGAGGTCTTGGCGGGGAGCTGTTTTTT. Protein: CSVVLAGGLGGELFF.

This clonotype was seen many times. This chain joins TRBV11-3 and TRBJ2-3; 7 bases fit TRBD2. Trimming removed 6 bases from V and 4 bases from J; junction bases left unmatched: 10. Per the germline V gene, CDR1 is SGHNT and CDR2 is YENEEA. The CDR3 runs 15 residues. CDR3 sequence: CASSSSGAGPDTQYF. CDR3 in DNA: TGTGCCAGCAGTTCTAGCGGTGCGGGGCCAGATACGCAGTATTTT.

In the case of this clonotype: A much larger clone differs by one base, so this may be a read error. The chain carries TRBV2 and TRBJ2-4; 9 bases line up with TRBD2. The CDR3 contains 17 residues. Germline CDR1 reads SNHLY; CDR2 reads FYNNEI. With 4 bases clipped from V and 1 base from J, the junction kept 8 bases outside the gene matches. Here the CDR3 reads CASSARGRAFAKNIQYF. CDR3 nucleotides: TGTGCCAGCAGTGCTCGCGGGAGGGCCTTTGCCAAAAACATTCAGTACTTC.

The sample holds many counts of this clonotype. This sequence joins TRBV20-1 and TRBJ2-1, with 10 nucleotides matching TRBD2. With V trimmed by 3 bases and J by 0 bases, 2 bases remained unmatched. Germline V CDR1 and CDR2: DFQATT, SNEGSKA (reference sequence). CDR3 length equals 15 residues. CDR3 nucleotides: TGCAGTGCTAGGGCTAGCGGGAGCTCCTACAATGAGCAGTTCTTC. This codes for CSARASGSSYNEQFF.

This clonotype was observed a handful of times. This chain's CDR3 is CAISPGSGAGEQYF. Here the CDR3 DNA reads TGTGCCATCAGTCCAGGATCGGGGGCGGGCGAGCAGTACTTC. This chain joins TRBV10-3 and TRBJ2-7; either TRBD1 or TRBD2 may supply D (6 bases each). The germline V gene encodes CDR1 ENHRY and CDR2 SYGVKD. The CDR3 totals 14 residues. Trimming left V 5 bases short and J 6 bases short, with 17 bases between.

This clonotype has ten or more counts. The chain joins TRBV27 to TRBJ2-1; D not certain. The CDR3 consists of 15 residues. V lost 4 bases to trimming and J lost 0 bases, with 10 bases between them. Germline CDR1 is MNHEY and CDR2 is SMNVEV (reference sequence). CDR3 residues: CASSSEAISYNEQFF. CDR3 coding DNA: TGTGCCAGCAGTTCTGAGGCGATCTCCTACAATGAGCAGTTCTTC.

This clonotype occurred a few times. This rearrangement joins TRBV7-3 to TRBJ2-1; D possibly corresponds to TRBD2 (6 bases). Germline CDR1 reads SGHTA; CDR2 reads FQGTGA. V lost 5 bases and J lost 3, with 14 bases in between. The CDR3 has 15 amino acids. The CDR3 here is CASSPQGGNYNEQFF. Written as DNA, the CDR3 is TGTGCCAGCAGCCCTCAGGGCGGGAACTACAATGAGCAGTTCTTC.

This clonotype has at least ten counts. This rearrangement joins TRBV13 to TRBJ1-1; no clear D. The germline V and J ends were trimmed by 6 bases and 4 bases, with 15 bases remaining between them. Germline V gene data show CDR1 as PRHDT and CDR2 as FYEKMQ (reference sequence). This CDR3 has 14 residues. CDR3 in amino acids: CASRGVELSTEAFF. The CDR3 DNA sequence: TGTGCCAGCAGAGGCGTAGAGCTTTCCACTGAAGCTTTCTTT.

This clonotype was seen repeatedly, ten times or more. The rearrangement joins TRBV29-1 to TRBJ2-4; maybe TRBD1 (6 bases). CDR3 size: 13 residues. V was cut by 3 bases and J by 6 bases, with 12 bases left in between. Germline V lookup: CDR1 SQVTM, CDR2 ANQGSEA. The CDR3 region is CSVEGAGGNIQYF. The CDR3, as DNA: TGCAGCGTTGAGGGGGCCGGAGGAAACATTCAGTACTTC.

Ten or more counts support this clonotype. The CDR3 here is CASSLRTGNEKLFF. Written as DNA, the CDR3 is TGCGCCAGCAGCCTAAGGACAGGGAATGAAAAACTGTTTTTT. The gene calls are TRBV4-1 and TRBJ1-4, with 8 bases lining up with TRBD1. The junction had 3 bases not matched to a gene; V was cut back by 4 bases and J by 5 bases. CDR1 MGHRA and CDR2 YSYEKL come from the germline V gene. The CDR3 has 14 residues.

The table lists this clonotype with a few counts. This sequence joins TRBV19 and TRBJ2-6; the D gene is possibly TRBD2 (6 bases). The CDR3 length is 16 residues. V shed 2 bases and J shed 1 base, with 9 bases lying between them. Germline V gene lookup returns CDR1 LNHDA and CDR2 SQIVND (reference sequence). CDR3 nucleotides: TGTGCCAGTAGTATATCGGGGAGGTCTGGGGCCAACGTCCTGACTTTC. It translates to CASSISGRSGANVLTF.

The chain employs TRBV6-2 or TRBV6-3 and TRBJ2-1; no clear D gene. CDR3 length: 14 amino acids. Germline V gene sequence: CDR1 MNHEY, CDR2 SVGEGT. Trimming cost V 8 bases and J 8 bases, with 19 bases left between them. The CDR3 DNA is TGTGCCAGCGCCGGTTTTCCCGATTCTGATGAGCAGTTCTTC. Translation gives CASAGFPDSDEQFF.